This TCR beta chain originates from a study of T cells after yellow fever vaccination. V lost 5 bases and J lost 3, with 16 bases in between. The CDR3 totals 15 residues. The germline V gene has CDR1 SGHTA and CDR2 FQGTGA. About this clonotype: Its antigen is not identified.

Findings and caveats of the study: Only a small proportion of the clonotypes turned up in both the CD4 and the CD8 compartments, likely arising from convergent recombination. Peak timing came faster in the weaker secondary response, day 5 versus 15. Reappearance after the booster was seen for most primary-vaccination clones, at 95% to 96% CD4 and about 90% CD8.

The 5'RACE template-switching step produced TCR cDNA and added a universal primer site and UMIs. TCRdb redid the calling of the 5' RACE reads with MiXCR, one entry per CDR3 protein. The sample lists some 320,000 distinct CDR3 sequences, about 4.5% occurring once. The V and J genes are TRBV7-3 and TRBJ1-1; possible D gene TRBD1, 6 bases. This material consisted of PBMCs, taken 15 days after the yellow fever booster vaccination. The source is a man between 18 and 35 years old who received the YFV17D yellow fever vaccine. CDR3 in amino acids: CASSPTGYLDTEAFF. In DNA form, the CDR3 reads TGTGCCAGCAGCCCCACAGGGTATTTAGACACTGAAGCTTTCTTT. The full variable domain, with the rest looked up from reference TRBV7-3 and TRBJ1-1, is GAGVSQTPSNKVTEKGKYVELRCDPISGHTALYWYRQSLGQGPEFLIYFQGTGAADDSGLPNDRFFAVRPEGSVSTLKIQRTERGDSAVYLCASSPTGYLDTEAFFGQGTRLTVV.